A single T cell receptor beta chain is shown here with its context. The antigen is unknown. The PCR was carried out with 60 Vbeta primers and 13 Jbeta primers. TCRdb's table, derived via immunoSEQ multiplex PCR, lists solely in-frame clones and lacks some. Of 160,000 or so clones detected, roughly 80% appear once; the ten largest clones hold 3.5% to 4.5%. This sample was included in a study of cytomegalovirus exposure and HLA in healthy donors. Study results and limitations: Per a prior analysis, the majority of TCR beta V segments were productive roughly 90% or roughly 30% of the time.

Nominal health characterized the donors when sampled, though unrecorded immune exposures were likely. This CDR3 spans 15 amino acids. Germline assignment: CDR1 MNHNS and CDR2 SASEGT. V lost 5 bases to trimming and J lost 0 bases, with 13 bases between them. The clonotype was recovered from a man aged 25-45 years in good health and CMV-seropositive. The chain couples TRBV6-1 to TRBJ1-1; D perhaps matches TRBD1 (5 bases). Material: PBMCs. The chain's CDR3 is CASSLEGTVNTEAFF. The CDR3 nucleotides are TGTGCCAGCAGTCTCGAAGGGACTGTGAACACTGAAGCTTTCTTT.